These 12 T cell receptor beta chains share one sample of origin, sequenced in a study of graft-versus-host responses after intestinal transplantation. The antigens these receptors bind are not known. The repertoire was sequenced with immunoSEQ multiplex PCR; TCRdb's copy has only in-frame clones and lacks some. This table has some 130,000 clones, around nine tenths appearing once. Specimen: unstimulated CD4+ T cells sorted from spleen or lymph node cells, collected before intestinal transplant. All receptors come from a human donor who received an intestinal transplant.

The chain combines TRBV5-1 with TRBJ1-1; D call uncertain. The CDR3 length is 14 residues. Trimming took off 0 bases at V and 1 base at J, with 7 bases between the two ends. CDR1 is SGHRS, CDR2 YFSETQ, per germline. The CDR3 is CASSLGVPNTEAFF. CDR3 coding DNA: TGCGCCAGCAGCTTGGGAGTCCCGAACACTGAAGCTTTCTTT.

The chain couples TRBV6-5 to TRBJ2-1; possibly TRBD2 for D (6 bases). The V gene's germline CDR1 is MNHEY and CDR2 SVGAGI. There are 14 residues in the CDR3. V was shortened by 0 bases and J by 7 bases, with 10 bases between the two germline ends. The CDR3 nucleotides read TGTGCCAGCAGTTACTCGAAGCGGGTGAATGAGCAGTTCTTC. As protein: CASSYSKRVNEQFF.

The gene calls are TRBV29-1 and TRBJ2-7, with 8 nucleotides matching TRBD1. After removal of 2 bases from V and 6 bases from J, the junction contained 9 bases not matched to a gene. The CDR3 covers 14 residues. Germline lookup yields CDR1 SQVTM and CDR2 ANQGSEA. CDR3 residues: CSVERRPGGGEQYF. The CDR3 DNA is TGCAGCGTTGAAAGGAGGCCAGGGGGCGGCGAGCAGTACTTC.

The chain recombines TRBV19 with TRBJ1-2, with no clear D. The CDR3 totals 15 residues. Germline V lookup: CDR1 LNHDA, CDR2 SQIVND (reference sequence). V lost 6 bases and J lost 5, with 19 bases in between. CDR3 DNA sequence: TGTGCCAGTAGGCTACAGCCGGACGGGATATATGGCTACACCTTC. This translates into CASRLQPDGIYGYTF.

The V gene is TRBV9, the J gene TRBJ1-3; D might be TRBD1 (6 bases). This CDR3 is 14 amino acids long. V shed 0 bases and J shed 7 bases, with 11 bases lying between them. Germline CDR1 reads SGDLS; CDR2 reads YYNGEE. For the CDR3, the DNA is TGTGCCAGCAGCGTAGGGCGACAGGCGAACACCATATATTTT. The encoded protein is CASSVGRQANTIYF.

The chain links TRBV27 to TRBJ1-2; 7 positions agree with TRBD1. This CDR3 region has 14 residues. Germline V CDR1 and CDR2: MNHEY, SMNVEV (reference sequence). Trimming cost V 2 bases and J 3 bases; bases outside gene matches: 3. The CDR3 is CASSLTGTDYGYTF. The CDR3 nucleotides read TGTGCCAGCAGTTTAACCGGGACAGACTATGGCTACACCTTC.

This clone was seen only once. The rearrangement joins TRBV10-1 to TRBJ2-1; 8 bases line up with TRBD1. This CDR3 contains 14 residues. V gave up 6 bases and J gave up 8 bases; unmatched junction bases: 9. Per germline, CDR1 WNHNN and CDR2 SYGVQD (reference sequence). CDR3 amino acids: CASRGNRGSDEQFF. The CDR3 nucleotides read TGCGCCAGCAGGGGGAACAGGGGGTCGGATGAGCAGTTCTTC.

This sequence joins TRBV5-8 and TRBJ1-6; 7 bases map to TRBD1. V was clipped by 5 bases and J by 10 bases; unmatched bases: 9. This CDR3 is built from 14 residues. Germline loops: CDR1 SGHTS, CDR2 YDEGEE. CDR3 nucleotides: TGTGCCAGCAGACAGAGACAGGGAGGCTCACCCCTCCACTTT. Its protein product is CASRQRQGGSPLHF. The full variable domain, in which reference TRBV5-8 and TRBJ1-6 provide the parts outside the CDR3, is EAGVTQSPTHLIKTRGQQATLRCSPISGHTSVYWYQQALGLGLQFLLWYDEGEERNRGNFPPRFSGRQFPNYSSELNVNALELEDSALYLCASRQRQGGSPLHFGNGTRLTVT.

The gene calls are TRBV5-4 and TRBJ1-5; D unresolved. The CDR3 is made up of 13 amino acids. The V gene's germline CDR1 is SGHNT and CDR2 YYREEE (reference sequence). The V and J ends lost 4 bases and 0 bases respectively, with 5 bases between them. CDR3 coding DNA: TGTGCCAGCAGCCGGGGTAGCAATCAGCCCCAGCATTTT. Protein: CASSRGSNQPQHF. The complete variable domain, with remaining parts taken from reference TRBV5-4 and TRBJ1-5, reads ETGVTQSPTHLIKTRGQQVTLRCSSQSGHNTVSWYQQALGQGPQFIFQYYREEENGRGNFPPRFSGLQFPNYSSELNVNALELDDSALYLCASSRGSNQPQHFGDGTRLSIL.

The genes are TRBV7-9 and TRBJ1-2; TRBD1 is a possible D gene (5 bases). Trimming cost V 5 bases and J 3 bases, with 13 bases left between them. CDR3 length: 14 residues. CDR1 is SEHNR, CDR2 FQNEAQ, per germline (reference sequence). CDR3 sequence reads: CASSPTTAYYGYTF. Written as DNA, the CDR3 is TGTGCCAGCAGCCCGACGACAGCTTACTATGGCTACACCTTC.

V usage is TRBV18 and J usage is TRBJ1-1, with no clear D. CDR3 length: 13 residues. The V and J ends lost 6 bases and 1 base respectively, with 9 bases between them. The germline CDR1 and CDR2 sequences are KGHSH and LQKENI. CDR3 in amino acids: CASSPNWNTEAFF. The CDR3 nucleotides read TGTGCCAGCTCCCCCAATTGGAACACTGAAGCTTTCTTT.

This chain connects TRBV7-9 to TRBJ1-3; D is possibly TRBD1 (5 bases). CDR1 SEHNR and CDR2 FQNEAQ come from the germline V gene (reference sequence). The germline V and J ends were trimmed by 3 bases and 1 base, with 13 bases remaining between them. The CDR3 sequence is 16 residues long. DNA for the CDR3: TGTGCCAGCAGCTTCAGGGATCTGCGATCTGGAAACACCATATATTTT. This encodes CASSFRDLRSGNTIYF.